Shown below are 16 T cell receptor beta chains from a single sample sequenced in a study of human T cells and chemical hapten exposure (dated by TCRdb to 2020 to 2023). Total RNA was isolated from unfractionated whole blood collected in Tempus Blood RNA tubes. Library prep was done by 5' RACE. Sequencing was performed on an Illumina MiSeq. TCRdb handled the public reads itself, with Q25 trimming in fastp and clone calling in MiXCR, and kept productive beta chains. Identical CDR3 protein sequences are pooled into one entry, listed with their most common genes and DNA. The sample table contains under 100,000 distinct CDR3 sequences; only one count was recorded for approximately 15% of them. The ten top clones hold around 7% of the sample. All receptors derive from a female donor in good health.

This sequence joins TRBV7-6 and TRBJ2-1; tentative D call: TRBD2 (6 bases). The CDR3 loop spans 16 amino acids. Germline CDR1 SGHVS, CDR2 FNYEAQ. Between the trimmed V and J ends, which lost 5 bases and 7 bases, there was a span of 21 bases. CDR3 in DNA: TGTGCCAGCAGCCTATCCACAGCGGGCCTCCCGAATGAGCAGTTCTTC. Encoded protein: CASSLSTAGLPNEQFF.

This clonotype appeared a few times. V usage is TRBV5-1 and J usage is TRBJ2-2; D is uncertain. V lost 0 bases to trimming and J lost 1 base, with 10 bases between them. Per germline, CDR1 SGHRS and CDR2 YFSETQ. The CDR3 runs to 16 residues. The CDR3 nucleotides are TGCGCCAGCAGCTTGGATGCAGAACTGAACACCGGGGAGCTGTTTTTT. This sequence encodes CASSLDAELNTGELFF. The complete variable domain, with remaining parts taken from reference TRBV5-1 and TRBJ2-2, reads KAGVTQTPRYLIKTRGQQVTLSCSPISGHRSVSWYQQTPGQGLQFLFEYFSETQRNKGNFPGRFSGRQFSNSRSEMNVSTLELGDSALYLCASSLDAELNTGELFFGEGSRLTVL.

The table lists this clonotype with a few counts. This chain connects TRBV5-4 to TRBJ2-3; 9 nucleotides match TRBD1. The length of the CDR3 is 15 residues. Germline V gene lookup returns CDR1 SGHNT and CDR2 YYREEE (reference sequence). V shed 9 bases and J 2 bases; nucleotides not matched to a gene: 10. The CDR3 DNA is TGTGCCACCTACCGGGGGACAGGGACCACAGATACGCAGTATTTT. Amino acids: CATYRGTGTTDTQYF. Full variable domain (remainder filled in from reference TRBV5-4 and TRBJ2-3): ETGVTQSPTHLIKTRGQQVTLRCSSQSGHNTVSWYQQALGQGPQFIFQYYREEENGRGNFPPRFSGLQFPNYSSELNVNALELDDSALYLCATYRGTGTTDTQYFGPGTRLTVL.

V gene TRBV20-1 combines with J gene TRBJ1-1; TRBD1 might be the D (5 bases). From germline, CDR1 is DFQATT and CDR2 SNEGSKA (reference sequence). CDR3 size: 15 residues. The germline V and J ends were trimmed by 5 bases and 1 base, with 17 bases remaining between them. The CDR3 protein is CSASRAGTSNTEAFF. Written as DNA, the CDR3 is TGCAGTGCTTCCCGAGCCGGGACGTCGAACACTGAAGCTTTCTTT.

This clonotype was detected only a few times. This chain links TRBV10-3 with TRBJ2-6; 9 nucleotides align to TRBD1. Germline V lookup: CDR1 ENHRY, CDR2 SYGVKD. The CDR3 consists of 19 residues. Losses at the gene ends were 0 bases for V and 2 bases for J; bases not matched to a gene: 8. DNA for the CDR3: TGTGCCATCAGTGAGTCGCCGGGACAGGGAACGGCTGGGGCCAACGTCCTGACTTTC. It specifies CAISESPGQGTAGANVLTF.

This clonotype was observed a few times. This chain joins TRBV28 and TRBJ2-3; D is possibly TRBD2 (6 bases). Germline CDR1 and CDR2: MDHEN and SYDVKM. Trimming shortened V by 4 bases and J by 2 bases, and 13 bases separated the two germline ends. CDR3 size: 15 residues. CDR3 nucleotides: TGTGCCAGCAGTTGGGGGGAGCTCGTCACAGATACGCAGTATTTT. It is translated as CASSWGELVTDTQYF.

This clonotype was counted at least ten times. J is TRBJ2-6 and V is TRBV6-2 or TRBV6-3; no firm D call. The CDR3 length is 14 residues. Germline CDR1 is MNHEY and CDR2 is SVGEGT. With 0 bases removed from V and 0 bases from J, the gap between germline ends came to 0 bases. Written as DNA, the CDR3 is TGTGCCAGCAGTTACTCCTCTGGGGCCAACGTCCTGACTTTC. Its translation: CASSYSSGANVLTF.

This chain links TRBV6-1 with TRBJ1-1; D remains ambiguous. The CDR3 contains 14 residues. Between the trimmed V and J ends, which lost 7 bases and 1 base, there was a span of 13 bases. The germline CDR1 and CDR2 sequences are MNHNS and SASEGT. CDR3 nucleotide sequence: TGTGCCAGCAAATGGACGGGCGGGAACACTGAAGCTTTCTTT. Translating gives CASKWTGGNTEAFF.

This clonotype was detected only a few times. The chain joins TRBV7-2 to TRBJ2-1; 7 bases fit TRBD1. The CDR3 totals 14 residues. Trimming at V came to 0 bases and at J to 6 bases, leaving 2 bases not matched to a gene. In germline, CDR1 is SGHTA, CDR2 FQGNSA. The CDR3 nucleotides read TGTGCCAGCAGCTTAGCCCGGGACAGCAATGAGCAGTTCTTC. Protein sequence: CASSLARDSNEQFF.

This clonotype has only a few counts. The chain joins TRBV24-1 to TRBJ2-7, with 7 bases aligning to TRBD1. Germline CDR1 KGHDR, CDR2 SFDVKD. The CDR3 consists of 14 residues. J gave up 2 bases and V 7 bases, and 7 bases lay outside the gene matches. The CDR3 nucleotides are TGTGCCACCAGCACGTGGGACAGCCCCTACGAGCAGTACTTC. Translating it yields CATSTWDSPYEQYF.

V is TRBV5-1 and J is TRBJ2-6, with TRBD1 matching over 10 bases. Trimming at V came to 8 bases and at J to 2 bases, leaving 7 bases not matched to a gene. The CDR3 spans 16 residues. Germline V gene lookup returns CDR1 SGHRS and CDR2 YFSETQ. The CDR3, as DNA: TGCGCCAGTCGACAGGGGGCTGCGACTGGGGCCAACGTCCTGACTTTC. Its protein is CASRQGAATGANVLTF.

The chain joins TRBV5-6 to TRBJ1-1; D perhaps matches TRBD1 (6 bases). Trimming removed 1 base at V and 0 bases at J, with 13 bases between. This CDR3 comprises 16 residues. Germline CDR1 reads SGHDT; CDR2 reads YYEEEE. In nucleotides, the CDR3 is TGTGCCAGCAGCTTGATGGCAGGGACAATGAACACTGAAGCTTTCTTT. Residues: CASSLMAGTMNTEAFF.

In its sample, this clonotype ranks as medium-sized (0.01 to 0.1%). The J gene is TRBJ1-5, the V gene TRBV7-8, with unresolved D. CDR3 length equals 14 residues. The V end was cut by 7 bases, the J end by 1 base, with 11 bases between. Germline assignment: CDR1 SGHVS and CDR2 FQNEAQ. The CDR3, as DNA: TGTGCCAGCAAGTTGGGTAGCAGCAATCAGCCCCAGCATTTT. Amino acids: CASKLGSSNQPQHF.

This chain links TRBV6-2 or TRBV6-3 with TRBJ2-4; 10 bases are shared with TRBD1. Unmatched junction bases numbered 4, after V lost 4 bases and J lost 10 bases. Germline V lookup: CDR1 MNHEY, CDR2 SVGEGT. The CDR3 has 13 residues. CDR3 in amino acids: CASSSRTGGIQYF. As DNA, the CDR3 is TGTGCCAGCAGTTCCCGGACAGGGGGTATTCAGTACTTC.

This clonotype was recorded once. V usage is TRBV12-3 or TRBV12-4 and J usage is TRBJ1-5; D may be TRBD1 (6 bases). This CDR3 comprises 15 residues. Trimming removed 1 base at V and 5 bases at J, with 12 bases between. The CDR3 DNA sequence: TGTGCCAGCAGTTTAGTAGGGGGAATTTATCAGCCCCAGCATTTT. Translation: CASSLVGGIYQPQHF.

This clonotype has only a few counts. The V gene is TRBV15, the J gene TRBJ1-1, with no clear D. Trimming cost V 0 bases and J 2 bases, with 13 bases left between them. Germline CDR1 reads LNHNV; CDR2 reads YYDKDF (reference sequence). CDR3 length equals 16 residues. The CDR3 is CATSRDLPGVNTEAFF. The CDR3 DNA reads TGTGCCACCAGCAGAGATCTGCCCGGAGTTAACACTGAAGCTTTCTTT.